The present entry profiles one TCR beta chain with its context. Terminally differentiated effector memory CD45RA+ cells were excluded by CCR7 positive selection of CD45RO-negative cells. The data were produced by immunoSEQ multiplex PCR, yet TCRdb's version contains in-frame clones alone and is incomplete. This sample has roughly 2.1 million clones; about 92% occur once, and the top ten carry 1.7%. This entry belongs to a study of shared clonotypes between healthy human individuals. The TCR was taken from a young man in good health. Some clones in this sample may be carry-over from other donors' samples. The specimen sequenced was naive CD8+ T cells from PBMCs.

CDR3 sequence (DNA): TGTGCCTGGAGTGTAGCGGCCCGCAATGAGCAGTTCTTC. This gives the protein CAWSVAARNEQFF. This chain uses TRBV30 with TRBJ2-1; TRBD2 might be the D (5 bases). CDR1 is GTSNPN, CDR2 SVGIG, per germline (reference sequence). V lost 0 bases and J 6 bases, leaving 9 bases between the germline ends. The CDR3 length is 13 residues.